The 30 T cell receptor beta chains below were found in one sample sequenced in a study of graft-versus-host responses after intestinal transplantation. The method was immunoSEQ multiplex PCR; TCRdb's version includes in-frame clones alone and lacks a portion of them. The sample consists of about 86,000 clones, less than 90% of them appearing once. These TCRs' antigens remain unknown. This material consisted of unstimulated CD4+ T cells sorted from spleen or lymph node cells, taken before transplant. The receptors here all came from a human donor who was the organ donor for an intestinal transplant.

In its sample, this clone was seen a few times. V gene TRBV5-1 combines with J gene TRBJ2-7, with 7 bases lining up with TRBD1. V dropped 0 bases and J dropped 4; count of bases not matched to a gene: 7. Germline lookup yields CDR1 SGHRS and CDR2 YFSETQ. The length of the CDR3 is 15 residues. This CDR3 is CASSLAKGTAYEQYF. The CDR3 DNA reads TGCGCCAGCAGCTTGGCCAAGGGGACAGCTTACGAGCAGTACTTC.

The rearrangement joins TRBV19 to TRBJ2-7; maybe TRBD2 (5 bases). Trimming left V 2 bases short and J 3 bases short, with 14 bases between. The germline gives CDR1 LNHDA, CDR2 SQIVND (reference sequence). This CDR3 has 15 amino acids. The CDR3 DNA reads TGTGCCAGTAGTATAAGGACGGGGTTAGACTACGAGCAGTACTTC. Encoded protein: CASSIRTGLDYEQYF.

The rearrangement links TRBV11-3 to TRBJ1-2; D may be TRBD1 (5 bases). CDR1 is SGHNT, CDR2 YENEEA, per germline. The CDR3 is 13 amino acids. The V end lost 0 bases, the J end lost 7 bases, and 9 bases lay between the germline ends. This CDR3 is CASSLDQGVGYTF. For the CDR3, the DNA is TGTGCCAGCAGCTTAGATCAAGGGGTTGGCTACACCTTC. Using reference TRBV11-3 and TRBJ1-2 for the parts outside the CDR3, the full variable domain is EAGVVQSPRYKIIEKKQPVAFWCNPISGHNTLYWYLQNLGQGPELLIRYENEEAVDDSQLPKDRFSAERLKGVDSTLKIQPAELGDSAVYLCASSLDQGVGYTFGSGTRLTVV.

V usage is TRBV7-8 and J usage is TRBJ2-7; 8 positions match TRBD2. The germline CDR1 and CDR2 sequences are SGHVS and FQNEAQ. This CDR3 region has 14 residues. V gave up 5 bases and J gave up 0 bases; unmatched junction bases: 3. The CDR3 DNA follows: TGTGCCAGCAGCCCTCTAGCGGGCTCCTACGAGCAGTACTTC. This codes for CASSPLAGSYEQYF.

The chain combines TRBV2 with TRBJ2-3, with a weak D call TRBD1 (6 bases). V was cut by 6 bases and J by 14 bases, with 15 bases left in between. The CDR3 is made up of 11 amino acids. Germline lookup yields CDR1 SNHLY and CDR2 FYNNEI. Here the CDR3 reads CASSAGTGRYF. The DNA of the CDR3 is TGTGCCAGCAGCGCCGGAACAGGGCGGTATTTT.

The chain links TRBV30 to TRBJ2-5, with 10 bases aligning to TRBD2. This CDR3 comprises 14 residues. With V trimmed by 3 bases and J by 3 bases, 4 bases remained unmatched. The germline V gene encodes CDR1 GTSNPN and CDR2 SVGIG (reference sequence). CDR3 in DNA: TGTGCCTGGAGAATAGCGGGGGGAAAAGAGACCCAGTACTTC. Encoded protein: CAWRIAGGKETQYF.

This rearrangement joins TRBV9 to TRBJ2-6; 11 positions agree with TRBD2. Germline CDR1 SGDLS, CDR2 YYNGEE. V trimming: 1 base; J trimming: 2 bases; junction bases outside the gene matches: 2. The CDR3 contains 17 residues. The CDR3 loop is CASSVLAGGPGANVLTF. Here the CDR3 DNA reads TGTGCCAGCAGCGTACTAGCGGGAGGTCCTGGGGCCAACGTCCTGACTTTC.

V is TRBV4-2 and J is TRBJ1-1, with 11 bases lining up with TRBD1. The V and J ends lost 3 bases and 7 bases, in that order; junction bases with no gene match: 7. The CDR3 consists of 15 residues. The germline gives CDR1 LGHNA, CDR2 YNFKEQ. This CDR3 is CASSQEDRGLSEAFF. CDR3 sequence (DNA): TGTGCCAGCAGCCAGGAGGACAGGGGGCTAAGTGAAGCTTTCTTT.

This clone was recorded once. The chain carries TRBV4-1 and TRBJ2-1; D is ambiguous. This CDR3 has 13 amino acids. V was cut by 1 base and J by 7 bases, with 8 bases left in between. From germline, CDR1 is MGHRA and CDR2 YSYEKL. CDR3 DNA sequence: TGCGCCAGCAGCCAAGTTACTCGGAATGAGCAGTTCTTC. This gives the protein CASSQVTRNEQFF.

The chain is built from TRBV18 and TRBJ2-7; TRBD1 aligns across 10 bases. There are 13 residues in the CDR3. V dropped 6 bases and J dropped 5; count of bases not matched to a gene: 4. Germline loops: CDR1 KGHSH, CDR2 LQKENI. In DNA, the CDR3 is TGTGCCAGCTCGTCGGGACAGGGGAACGAGCAGTACTTC. Translating it yields CASSSGQGNEQYF.

This sequence joins TRBV7-3 and TRBJ2-7, with D perhaps matching TRBD1 (7 bases). The CDR3 is made up of 14 amino acids. The ends were cut back, 5 bases at V and 0 bases at J, with 11 bases in the middle. The germline CDR1 and CDR2 sequences are SGHTA and FQGTGA. The CDR3 DNA reads as TGTGCCAGCAGCCCAGGGGGGAACTCCTACGAGCAGTACTTC. Amino acid sequence: CASSPGGNSYEQYF.

The gene calls are TRBV29-1 and TRBJ2-1, with a tentative D call TRBD2 (5 bases). This CDR3 has 15 amino acids. V lost 4 bases and J lost 1, with 14 bases in between. Germline V gene lookup returns CDR1 SQVTM and CDR2 ANQGSEA. CDR3 in amino acids: CSVVLGVASYNEQFF. The DNA for the CDR3 is TGCAGCGTTGTTCTCGGGGTAGCTTCCTACAATGAGCAGTTCTTC.

The chain employs TRBV6-5 and TRBJ2-2; no clear D gene. V gave up 2 bases and J gave up 8 bases, with 9 bases separating them. The CDR3 covers 13 residues. CDR1 is MNHEY, CDR2 SVGAGI, per germline. The CDR3 DNA follows: TGTGCCAGCAGTTACCTCGGGTCGGGGGAGCTGTTTTTT. Translated: CASSYLGSGELFF.

The chain couples TRBV28 to TRBJ2-1; TRBD2 matches 7 bases. The CDR3 contains 16 residues. Germline CDR1 reads MDHEN; CDR2 reads SYDVKM. Losses at the gene ends were 4 bases for V and 0 bases for J; bases not matched to a gene: 6. The CDR3 sequence is CASSSERGYSYNEQFF. The CDR3 nucleotides are TGTGCCAGCAGTTCCGAGCGGGGCTACTCCTACAATGAGCAGTTCTTC.

This chain uses TRBV7-3 with TRBJ1-1, with TRBD1 as a possible D gene (5 bases). Germline lookup yields CDR1 SGHTA and CDR2 FQGTGA. V lost 0 bases to trimming and J lost 5 bases, with 7 bases between them. The CDR3 contains 13 residues. The CDR3 coding sequence is TGTGCCAGCAGCTTAACCAGGGATACTGAAGCTTTCTTT. Protein product: CASSLTRDTEAFF.

The rearrangement uses TRBV12-5 and TRBJ1-1; possible D gene TRBD1, 6 bases. Germline assignment: CDR1 LGHNT and CDR2 FRNRAP. Trimming removed 8 bases at V and 6 bases at J, with 19 bases between. This CDR3 spans 14 amino acids. CDR3 sequence reads: CASQEGGGKAEAFF. DNA of the CDR3: TGTGCTAGTCAGGAAGGGGGTGGGAAGGCTGAAGCTTTCTTT.

The V and J genes are TRBV7-3 and TRBJ2-7; 7 nucleotides line up with TRBD2. CDR1 and CDR2 from the germline V gene are SGHTA and FQGTGA. The V and J ends lost 1 base and 0 bases, in that order; junction bases with no gene match: 3. This CDR3 comprises 15 residues. CDR3 sequence (DNA): TGTGCCAGCAGCTTAATAGGCGGGGGCTCCTACGAGCAGTACTTC. Translating gives CASSLIGGGSYEQYF.

This clone has just one count. V gene TRBV5-1 combines with J gene TRBJ1-1, with 9 bases fitting TRBD1. The length of the CDR3 is 13 residues. V dropped 1 base and J dropped 7; count of bases not matched to a gene: 2. Germline CDR1 reads SGHRS; CDR2 reads YFSETQ. The CDR3 DNA is TGCGCCAGCAGCTTGATGGACAGGGGTGAAGCTTTCTTT. Amino acids: CASSLMDRGEAFF.

The chain carries TRBV5-6 and TRBJ1-2; D is unresolved. The CDR3 runs 11 residues. Trimming left V 5 bases short and J 2 bases short, with 4 bases between. Germline CDR1 and CDR2: SGHDT and YYEEEE. The DNA of the CDR3 is TGTGCCAGCAGGGCCAACTATGGCTACACCTTC. As protein: CASRANYGYTF. Full variable domain (missing parts from reference TRBV5-6 and TRBJ1-2): DAGVTQSPTHLIKTRGQQVTLRCSPKSGHDTVSWYQQALGQGPQFIFQYYEEEERQRGNFPDRFSGHQFPNYSSELNVNALLLGDSALYLCASRANYGYTFGSGTRLTVV.

The J gene is TRBJ2-7, the V gene TRBV6-6; D possibly corresponds to TRBD2 (5 bases). This CDR3 region has 14 residues. The germline gives CDR1 MNHNY, CDR2 SVGAGI (reference sequence). Trimming shortened V by 2 bases and J by 2 bases, and 10 bases separated the two germline ends. The CDR3 DNA follows: TGTGCCAGCAGTTACGAGGGTCAGGCCTACGAGCAGTACTTC. Residues: CASSYEGQAYEQYF.

This clone was observed once. This rearrangement joins TRBV5-6 to TRBJ2-3, with TRBD2 matching over 9 bases. The CDR3 contains 16 residues. Germline CDR1 reads SGHDT; CDR2 reads YYEEEE. Trimming cost V 2 bases and J 6 bases; bases outside gene matches: 10. CDR3 sequence reads: CASSFGLPSGRDTQYF. The CDR3 nucleotides are TGTGCCAGCAGCTTCGGATTGCCCAGCGGGAGGGATACGCAGTATTTT.

As concerns this clone: One junction end disagrees with the germline gene, perhaps due to a read error. V usage is TRBV7-7 and J usage is TRBJ2-5; D possibly corresponds to TRBD2 (6 bases). Germline V gene data show CDR1 as SSHAT and CDR2 as FNYEAQ (reference sequence). The CDR3 runs to 14 residues. The CDR3 DNA reads TGTGCTAGCAGCTTACGGGGGTTGGGAGAGACCCAGTACTTC. Translating it yields CASSLRGLGETQYF.

V gene TRBV19 combines with J gene TRBJ2-1, with TRBD2 matching 8 bases. V lost 4 bases and J lost 9; bases outside the gene matches: 17. The germline gives CDR1 LNHDA, CDR2 SQIVND (reference sequence). The CDR3 has 17 residues. CDR3 sequence (DNA): TGTGCCAGTAGTAACCGCCGGGGGGGGATGAGAGAAGGTGAGCAGTTCTTC. Its translation is CASSNRRGGMREGEQFF.

The table lists this clone with a few counts. V usage is TRBV6-1 and J usage is TRBJ2-7, with no clear D. The germline gives CDR1 MNHNS, CDR2 SASEGT. V was cut by 4 bases and J by 2 bases, with 9 bases left in between. The CDR3 is 13 amino acids. CDR3 loop: CASSVRHAYEQYF. The CDR3 region has the DNA TGTGCCAGCAGTGTCCGACATGCCTACGAGCAGTACTTC.

Concerning this clone itself: This CDR3 is also generated by other DNA sequences in the sample. This rearrangement joins TRBV5-1 to TRBJ1-1; D unresolved. Germline V gives CDR1 SGHRS, CDR2 YFSETQ. Trimming took 4 bases from V and 1 from J, leaving 23 bases between them. This CDR3 contains 18 residues. In DNA form, the CDR3 reads TGCGCCAGCAGCCGGGAGGCATTTCGCCTTCAAGGGAACACTGAAGCTTTCTTT. Its protein product is CASSREAFRLQGNTEAFF.

This chain uses TRBV10-2 with TRBJ2-3, with 8 bases aligning to TRBD2. V shed 2 bases, J shed 7 bases, and the junction held 5 bases outside the gene matches. CDR3 size: 14 residues. The germline V gene has CDR1 WSHSY and CDR2 SAAADI. The CDR3 DNA reads TGCGCCAGCAGTGAGGGCGGGGGGTACTATACGCAGTATTTT. It is translated as CASSEGGGYYTQYF.

The chain is built from TRBV28 and TRBJ2-1, with 9 bases that match TRBD1. The CDR3 extends over 14 amino acids. With 5 bases clipped from V and 12 bases from J, the junction kept 11 bases outside the gene matches. CDR1 and CDR2 from the germline V gene are MDHEN and SYDVKM. In DNA form, the CDR3 reads TGTGCCAGCAGTACCCTCCAAACAGGGGGCGCGCAGTTCTTC. It is translated as CASSTLQTGGAQFF.

The count of this clone is one. The chain combines TRBV7-2 with TRBJ1-1; D is unclear. V lost 2 bases to trimming and J lost 5 bases, with 15 bases between them. The length of the CDR3 is 15 residues. Germline CDR1 reads SGHTA; CDR2 reads FQGNSA. The CDR3 loop is CASSLYGSSGTEAFF. The CDR3 coding sequence is TGTGCCAGCAGCTTATACGGGTCTAGCGGTACTGAAGCTTTCTTT.

With regard to this clone: The same CDR3 can be traced to other DNA sequences in this sample. The chain couples TRBV28 to TRBJ1-2; D perhaps matches TRBD1 (6 bases). Germline values: CDR1 MDHEN, CDR2 SYDVKM. Trimming removed 3 bases at V and 4 bases at J, with 6 bases between. This CDR3 comprises 12 residues. The CDR3 DNA sequence: TGTGCCAGCAGTTTCAGGGGCTATGGCTACACCTTC. Translating gives CASSFRGYGYTF.

The chain uses TRBV5-4 and TRBJ1-2; D unresolved. This CDR3 spans 14 amino acids. Germline V gene lookup returns CDR1 SGHNT and CDR2 YYREEE (reference sequence). V lost 3 bases and J lost 4, with 13 bases in between. CDR3 DNA: TGTGCCAGCAGCTCTACTTTCGAGGGCTATGGCTACACCTTC. The encoded protein is CASSSTFEGYGYTF.